This note documents a single TCR beta chain sequence. This sample is drawn from a study of technical replicates of blood from a few donors. Clones were sequenced by immunoSEQ multiplex PCR, and TCRdb holds only the in-frame ones, with some missing. The repertoire holds around 84,000 clones, with around 97% as singletons. The CDR3 runs to 14 residues. Germline V gene lookup returns CDR1 SGHRS and CDR2 YFSETQ. Trimming removed 0 bases at V and 1 base at J, with 7 bases between. This receptor was obtained from a human donor in good health. Sequenced sample: T cells isolated from PBMCs. This chain joins TRBV5-1 and TRBJ2-5, with D uncertain. In nucleotides, the CDR3 is TGCGCCAGCAGCTTGGTAGAGCCCCAAGAGACCCAGTACTTC. Protein product: CASSLVEPQETQYF. The full variable domain, completed using reference TRBV5-1 and TRBJ2-5, is KAGVTQTPRYLIKTRGQQVTLSCSPISGHRSVSWYQQTPGQGLQFLFEYFSETQRNKGNFPGRFSGRQFSNSRSEMNVSTLELGDSALYLCASSLVEPQETQYFGPGTRLLVL.